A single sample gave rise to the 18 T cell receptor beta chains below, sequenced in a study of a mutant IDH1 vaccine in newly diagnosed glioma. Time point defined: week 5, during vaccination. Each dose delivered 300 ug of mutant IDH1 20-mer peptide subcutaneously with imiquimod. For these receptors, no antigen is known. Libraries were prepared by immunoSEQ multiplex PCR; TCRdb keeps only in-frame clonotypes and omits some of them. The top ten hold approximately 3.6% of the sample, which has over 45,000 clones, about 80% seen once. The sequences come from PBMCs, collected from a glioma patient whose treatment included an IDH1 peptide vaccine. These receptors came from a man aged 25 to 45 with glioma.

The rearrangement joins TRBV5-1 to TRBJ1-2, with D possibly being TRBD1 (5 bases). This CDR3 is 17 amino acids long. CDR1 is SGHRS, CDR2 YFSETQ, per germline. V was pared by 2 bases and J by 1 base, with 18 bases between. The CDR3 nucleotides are TGCGCCAGCAGCTTTTACCCTGGGGGTGACGTTAACTATGGCTACACCTTC. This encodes CASSFYPGGDVNYGYTF. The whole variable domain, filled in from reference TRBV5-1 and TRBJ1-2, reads KAGVTQTPRYLIKTRGQQVTLSCSPISGHRSVSWYQQTPGQGLQFLFEYFSETQRNKGNFPGRFSGRQFSNSRSEMNVSTLELGDSALYLCASSFYPGGDVNYGYTFGSGTRLTVV.

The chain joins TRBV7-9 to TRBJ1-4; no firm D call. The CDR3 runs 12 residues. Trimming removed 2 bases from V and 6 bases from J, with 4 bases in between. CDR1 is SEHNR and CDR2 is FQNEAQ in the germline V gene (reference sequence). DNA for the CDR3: TGTGCCAGCAGCTTAACAGATGAAAAACTGTTTTTT. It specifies CASSLTDEKLFF.

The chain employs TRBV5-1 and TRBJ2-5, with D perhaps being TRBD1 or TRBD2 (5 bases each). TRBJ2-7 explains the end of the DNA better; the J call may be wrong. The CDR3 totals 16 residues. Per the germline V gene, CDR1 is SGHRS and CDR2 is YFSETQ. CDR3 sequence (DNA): TGCGCCAGCAGCCAGTCCCGGGGCCGCATGGGACACGAGCAGTACTTC. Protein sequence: CASSQSRGRMGHEQYF.

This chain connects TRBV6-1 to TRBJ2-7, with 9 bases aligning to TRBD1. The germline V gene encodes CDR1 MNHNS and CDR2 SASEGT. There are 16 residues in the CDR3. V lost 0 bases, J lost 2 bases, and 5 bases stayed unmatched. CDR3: CASSEAGTGFPYEQYF. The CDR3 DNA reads TGTGCCAGCAGTGAAGCGGGGACAGGGTTTCCCTACGAGCAGTACTTC.

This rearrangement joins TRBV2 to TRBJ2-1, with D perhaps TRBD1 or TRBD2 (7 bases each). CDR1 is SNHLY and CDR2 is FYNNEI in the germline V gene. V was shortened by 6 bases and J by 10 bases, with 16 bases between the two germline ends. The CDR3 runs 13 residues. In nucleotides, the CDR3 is TGTGCCAGCAGCCAGGGGGGGGTATGGGAGCAGTTCTTC. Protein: CASSQGGVWEQFF. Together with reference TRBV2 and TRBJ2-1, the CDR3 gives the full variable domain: EPEVTQTPSHQVTQMGQEVILRCVPISNHLYFYWYRQILGQKVEFLVSFYNNEISEKSEIFDDQFSVERPDGSNFTLKIRSTKLEDSAMYFCASSQGGVWEQFFGPGTRLTVL.

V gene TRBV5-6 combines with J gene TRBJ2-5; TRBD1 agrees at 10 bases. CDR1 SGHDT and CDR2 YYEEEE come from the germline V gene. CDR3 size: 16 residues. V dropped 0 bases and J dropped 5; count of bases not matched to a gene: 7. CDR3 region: CASSLVDRGLRETQYF. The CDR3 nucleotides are TGTGCCAGCAGCTTGGTTGACAGGGGGCTTAGGGAGACCCAGTACTTC. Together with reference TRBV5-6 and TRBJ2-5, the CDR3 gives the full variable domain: DAGVTQSPTHLIKTRGQQVTLRCSPKSGHDTVSWYQQALGQGPQFIFQYYEEEERQRGNFPDRFSGHQFPNYSSELNVNALLLGDSALYLCASSLVDRGLRETQYFGPGTRLLVL.

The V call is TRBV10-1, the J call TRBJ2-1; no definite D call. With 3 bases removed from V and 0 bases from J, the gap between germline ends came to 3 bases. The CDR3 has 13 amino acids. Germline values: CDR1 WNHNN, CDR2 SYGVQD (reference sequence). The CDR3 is CASSDSSYNEQFF. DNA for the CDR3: TGCGCCAGCAGTGATAGCTCCTACAATGAGCAGTTCTTC.

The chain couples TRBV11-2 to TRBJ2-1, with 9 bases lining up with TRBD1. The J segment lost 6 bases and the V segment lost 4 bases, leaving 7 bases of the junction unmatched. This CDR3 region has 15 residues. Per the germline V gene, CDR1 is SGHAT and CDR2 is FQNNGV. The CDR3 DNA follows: TGTGCCAGCAGCTCGGAGTGGACAGGGGTCAATGAGCAGTTCTTC. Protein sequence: CASSSEWTGVNEQFF.

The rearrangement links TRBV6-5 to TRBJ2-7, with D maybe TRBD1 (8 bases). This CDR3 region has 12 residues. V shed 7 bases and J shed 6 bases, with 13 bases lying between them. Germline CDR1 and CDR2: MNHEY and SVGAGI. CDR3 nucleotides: TGTGCCAGCACCCACAGGGGGGGCGAGCAGTACTTC. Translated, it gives CASTHRGGEQYF.

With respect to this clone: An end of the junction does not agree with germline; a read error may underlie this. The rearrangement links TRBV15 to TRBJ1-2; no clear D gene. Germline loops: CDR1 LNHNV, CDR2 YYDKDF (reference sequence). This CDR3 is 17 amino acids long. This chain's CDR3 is CATSRVKAGTDLYGHTF. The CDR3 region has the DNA TGTGCCACCAGCAGAGTGAAGGCGGGAACGGACCTCTATGGCCACACCTTC.

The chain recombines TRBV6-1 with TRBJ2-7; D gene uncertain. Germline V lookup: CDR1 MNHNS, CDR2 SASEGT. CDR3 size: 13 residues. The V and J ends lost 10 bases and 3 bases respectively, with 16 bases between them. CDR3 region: CATELMTRYEQYF. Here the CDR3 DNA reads TGTGCCACCGAATTGATGACCCGCTACGAGCAGTACTTC.

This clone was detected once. The CDR3 bases are TGTGCCAGCTCACCAGAGTCCCTAGTGGTATACGAGCAGTACTTC. Amino acid sequence: CASSPESLVVYEQYF. The genes are TRBV18 and TRBJ2-7; no definite D call. Trimming stripped 2 bases from V and 4 bases from J, with 15 bases between. The length of the CDR3 is 15 residues. Germline V gene sequence: CDR1 KGHSH, CDR2 LQKENI.

For the CDR3, the DNA is TGTGCCAGCAGCTTAAATCACCGGGGGAAACTAAGGAATGAGCAGTTCTTC. Protein product: CASSLNHRGKLRNEQFF. The chain couples TRBV11-2 to TRBJ2-1, with D possibly TRBD2 on 6 matching bases. From germline, CDR1 is SGHAT and CDR2 FQNNGV. The CDR3 is made up of 17 amino acids. Between the trimmed V and J ends, which lost 2 bases and 7 bases, there was a span of 21 bases. Full variable domain (remainder filled in from reference TRBV11-2 and TRBJ2-1): EAGVAQSPRYKIIEKRQSVAFWCNPISGHATLYWYQQILGQGPKLLIQFQNNGVVDDSQLPKDRFSAERLKGVDSTLKIQPAKLEDSAVYLCASSLNHRGKLRNEQFFGPGTRLTVL.

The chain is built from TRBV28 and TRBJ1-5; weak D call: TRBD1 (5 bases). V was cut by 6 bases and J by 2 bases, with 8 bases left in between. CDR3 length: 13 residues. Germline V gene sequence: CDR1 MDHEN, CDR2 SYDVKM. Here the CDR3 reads CASRRDGNQPQHF. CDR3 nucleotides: TGTGCCAGCAGAAGGGACGGCAATCAGCCCCAGCATTTT.

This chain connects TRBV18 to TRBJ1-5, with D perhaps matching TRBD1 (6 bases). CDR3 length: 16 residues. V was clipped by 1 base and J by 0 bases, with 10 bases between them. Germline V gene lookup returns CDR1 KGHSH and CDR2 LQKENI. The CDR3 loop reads CASSPQGVRSNQPQHF. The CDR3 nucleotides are TGTGCCAGCTCACCACAGGGGGTACGTAGCAATCAGCCCCAGCATTTT.

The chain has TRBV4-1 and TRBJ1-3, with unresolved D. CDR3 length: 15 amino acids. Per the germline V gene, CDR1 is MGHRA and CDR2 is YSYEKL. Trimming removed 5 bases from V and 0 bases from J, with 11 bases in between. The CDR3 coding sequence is TGCGCCAGCAGCGTCTCCGATAACTCTGGAAACACCATATATTTT. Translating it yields CASSVSDNSGNTIYF.

The CDR3 nucleotides read TGTGCCAGCAGCTTAGCGGGCAGATTAAACACTGAAGCTTTCTTT. Protein product: CASSLAGRLNTEAFF. The chain couples TRBV7-8 to TRBJ1-1; D is unresolved. V lost 0 bases and J lost 2, with 10 bases in between. CDR1 SGHVS and CDR2 FQNEAQ come from the germline V gene. There are 15 residues in the CDR3.

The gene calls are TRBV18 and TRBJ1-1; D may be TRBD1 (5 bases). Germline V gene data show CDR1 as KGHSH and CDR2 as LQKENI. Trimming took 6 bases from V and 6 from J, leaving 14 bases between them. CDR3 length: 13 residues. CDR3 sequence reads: CASSRGAFSEAFF. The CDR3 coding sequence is TGTGCCAGCTCTCGTGGGGCTTTCTCTGAAGCTTTCTTT.